This entry describes one TCR beta chain. No antigen is known for it. Base qualities are not at hand, and no much larger clone is one base apart. The sample originates from a study of lymphopenia after photon versus proton radiotherapy (dated by TCRdb to between 2019 and 2020). Some background on the complete study: The study compared the immunological effects of photon versus proton radiation therapy in patients with gastrointestinal tumors who developed high-grade lymphopenia. A cohort of approximately 20 patients with gastrointestinal tumors who received either photon or proton therapy and subsequently developed lymphopenia was included. The study was designed to characterize how the impact on the immune system differs between the two radiation modalities. What the work shows at the level of the full study, not this receptor alone: The survival association was assessed only in patients who died, and better survival with proton therapy was presented by the authors as a possibility rather than a demonstrated result. After the lymphocyte count nadir, oligoclonal expansion, especially of CD8+ Temra cells, was observed in photon-treated repertoires, and the drop in diversity was driven by this expansion. During treatment, patients who received photon therapy lost naive T cells and TCR diversity and gained effector/memory populations, whereas patients who received proton therapy remained relatively stable. Across the cohort, a larger post-nadir drop in TCR diversity was inversely correlated with overall survival time among patients who died.

The library was generated by the immunoSEQ multiplex PCR assay. Alongside multiparametric flow cytometry, deep sequencing of rearranged TCR beta loci was used to profile the T cell repertoires. The clones in this table, taken by TCRdb from immuneACCESS, are in-frame only. Not every clone is retained; where verified, under half of the shortfall comes from an unresolved V gene, and the cause of the rest is unknown. The sample table contains under 75,000 clones; only one count was recorded for 85% to 95% of them. Around 2.2% of the sample is in the top ten clones. This receptor was obtained from a woman aged 40 to 49 with cholangiocarcinoma. The sequencing used peripheral blood, collected from a patient treated with photon-based radiotherapy.

The DNA is TGTGCCAGCACCGGCCCCATAGGCGCAGTGGGAGGCAATGAGCAGTTCTTC. Translation gives CASTGPIGAVGGNEQFF. The sequence joins TRBV7-9 to TRBJ2-1; D gene: possibly TRBD2, on 6 matching bases. Counted from cysteine to phenylalanine, this CDR3 has 17 amino acids. Just CDR3 DNA is preserved here, 51 bases in frame from base 1. CDR1 SEHNR and CDR2 FQNEAQ were looked up in the germline V gene (reference sequence). V sheds 7 bases and J sheds 6 bases, leaving 25 bases between their ends.